This T cell receptor beta chain was observed in a study of cytomegalovirus exposure and HLA in healthy donors. Notes on the study in general: As was reported, the classifier diagnosed cytomegalovirus status with high specificity and sensitivity.

Donors were nominally healthy when sampled, though unrecorded immune exposures were likely. This clone was detected a few times. Its specificity is not known. Germline CDR1 reads SGDLS; CDR2 reads YYNGEE. V shed 3 bases and J 3 bases; nucleotides not matched to a gene: 6. The CDR3 length is 15 residues. PCR involved 60 Vbeta and 13 Jbeta primers. Assay: immunoSEQ multiplex PCR; the TCRdb copy retains only in-frame clones and omits some. In the table there are about 180,000 clones, around 80% of which are singletons. The material sequenced was PBMCs. The gene calls are TRBV9 and TRBJ1-2; 9 nucleotides align to TRBD1. The clonotype originates from a man aged 35-49 years in good health and CMV-seronegative. The CDR3 protein is CASSGPGQGYYGYTF. The CDR3 DNA is TGTGCCAGCAGCGGTCCGGGACAGGGCTACTATGGCTACACCTTC.